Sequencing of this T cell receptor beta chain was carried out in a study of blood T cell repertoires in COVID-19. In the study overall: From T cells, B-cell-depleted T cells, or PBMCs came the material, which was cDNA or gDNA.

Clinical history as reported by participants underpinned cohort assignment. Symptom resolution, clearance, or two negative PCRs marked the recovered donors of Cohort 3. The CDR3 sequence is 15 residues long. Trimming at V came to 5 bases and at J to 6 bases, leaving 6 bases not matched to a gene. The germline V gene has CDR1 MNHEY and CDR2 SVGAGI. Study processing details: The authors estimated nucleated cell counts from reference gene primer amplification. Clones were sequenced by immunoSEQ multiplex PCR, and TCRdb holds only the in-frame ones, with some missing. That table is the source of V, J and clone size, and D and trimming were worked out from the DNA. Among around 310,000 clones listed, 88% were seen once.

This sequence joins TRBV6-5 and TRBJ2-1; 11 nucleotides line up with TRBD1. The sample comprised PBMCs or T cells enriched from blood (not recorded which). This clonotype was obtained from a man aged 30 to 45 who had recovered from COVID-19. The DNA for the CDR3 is TGTGCCAGCAGTCGGGACAGGGGGGTAGGCAATGAGCAGTTCTTC. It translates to CASSRDRGVGNEQFF.